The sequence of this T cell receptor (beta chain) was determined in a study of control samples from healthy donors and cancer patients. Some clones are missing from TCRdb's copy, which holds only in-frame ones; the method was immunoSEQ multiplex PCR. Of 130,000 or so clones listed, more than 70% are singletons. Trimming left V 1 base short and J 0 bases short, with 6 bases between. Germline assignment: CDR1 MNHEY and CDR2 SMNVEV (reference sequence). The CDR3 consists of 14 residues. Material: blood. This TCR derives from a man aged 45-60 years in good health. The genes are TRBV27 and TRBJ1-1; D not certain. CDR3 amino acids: CASSLLGMNTEAFF. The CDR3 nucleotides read TGTGCCAGCAGTTTATTGGGGATGAACACTGAAGCTTTCTTT.